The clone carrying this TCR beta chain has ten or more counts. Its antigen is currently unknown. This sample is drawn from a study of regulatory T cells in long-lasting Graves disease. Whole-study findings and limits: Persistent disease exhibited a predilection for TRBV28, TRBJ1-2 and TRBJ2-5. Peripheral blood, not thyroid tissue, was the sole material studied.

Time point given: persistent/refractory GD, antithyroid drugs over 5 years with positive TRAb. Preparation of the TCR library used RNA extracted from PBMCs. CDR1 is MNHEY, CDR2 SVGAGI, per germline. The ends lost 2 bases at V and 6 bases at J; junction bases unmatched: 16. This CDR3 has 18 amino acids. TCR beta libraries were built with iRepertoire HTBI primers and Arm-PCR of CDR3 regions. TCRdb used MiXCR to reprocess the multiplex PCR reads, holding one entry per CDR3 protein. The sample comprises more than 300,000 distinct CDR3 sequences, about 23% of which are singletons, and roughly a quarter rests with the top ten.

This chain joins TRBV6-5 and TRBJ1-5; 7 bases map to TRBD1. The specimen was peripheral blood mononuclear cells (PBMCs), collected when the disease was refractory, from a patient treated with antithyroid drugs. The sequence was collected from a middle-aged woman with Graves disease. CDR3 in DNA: TGTGCCAGCAGTTACGCTCGAGGACAGGCCCTAGGGATTCAGCCCCAGCATTTT. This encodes CASSYARGQALGIQPQHF.